These 12 T cell receptor beta chains were all obtained from the same sample, sequenced in a study of T cell responses to AZD1222 COVID-19 vaccine. TCRdb's copy holds only in-frame clones and misses some; the assay was immunoSEQ multiplex PCR. Found here are some 90,000 clones, about nine tenths of them singletons; the top ten hold 2.4%. The sequencing here drew on peripheral blood, taken on day 0 of AZD1222 vaccination. Receptors originate from an adult in good health.

The rearrangement joins TRBV14 to TRBJ1-2; perhaps TRBD1 as D (6 bases). The CDR3 runs 13 residues. The V and J ends lost 4 bases and 1 base respectively, with 7 bases between them. CDR1 and CDR2 from the germline V gene are SGHDN and FVKESK. This chain's CDR3 is CASSRRGNYGYTF. DNA of the CDR3: TGTGCCAGCAGCCGCAGGGGTAACTATGGCTACACCTTC.

The chain couples TRBV24-1 to TRBJ1-1; D is undetermined. This CDR3 has 16 residues. V was trimmed by 1 base and J by 0 bases, leaving 11 bases between them. Germline CDR1 reads KGHDR; CDR2 reads SFDVKD. DNA of the CDR3: TGTGCCACCAGTGATTTAGAGCGGATCATGAACACTGAAGCTTTCTTT. Residues: CATSDLERIMNTEAFF.

The chain joins TRBV7-2 to TRBJ2-3; TRBD2 might be the D (7 bases). Trimming removed 3 bases at V and 4 bases at J, with 20 bases between. From germline, CDR1 is SGHTA and CDR2 FQGNSA. This CDR3 has 17 amino acids. The CDR3: CASSFLPRGGRADTQYF. In nucleotides, the CDR3 is TGTGCCAGCAGCTTCTTACCGAGGGGGGGTCGGGCAGATACGCAGTATTTT.

The J gene is TRBJ2-1, the V gene TRBV7-8, with 14 bases fitting TRBD2. CDR1 and CDR2 from the germline V gene are SGHVS and FQNEAQ. The CDR3 spans 16 residues. J was trimmed by 4 bases and V by 5 bases; bases with no gene match: 4. CDR3 sequence (DNA): TGTGCCAGCAGCCAAGGGACTAGCGGGAGTTACAATGAGCAGTTCTTC. The encoded protein is CASSQGTSGSYNEQFF.

This rearrangement joins TRBV7-3 to TRBJ2-5; 8 bases match TRBD2. CDR1 and CDR2 (germline): SGHTA, FQGTGA. The V segment lost 3 bases and the J segment 5 bases; nucleotides outside the gene matches: 8. CDR3 length: 15 residues. The CDR3 region has the DNA TGTGCCAGCAGCTTTGCGGGGGGCCTGGGGGAGACCCAGTACTTC. Protein product: CASSFAGGLGETQYF.

V gene TRBV14 combines with J gene TRBJ1-3; a possible D gene is TRBD1 (6 bases). The CDR3 sequence is 17 residues long. CDR1 is SGHDN, CDR2 FVKESK, per germline. Trimming cost V 4 bases and J 0 bases, with 16 bases left between them. The CDR3 loop is CASSPHGGGISGNTIYF. The CDR3 nucleotides read TGTGCCAGCAGCCCCCATGGGGGGGGCATCTCTGGAAACACCATATATTTT.

V usage is TRBV5-1 and J usage is TRBJ1-2; 7 positions match TRBD1. J was trimmed by 8 bases and V by 3 bases; bases with no gene match: 13. This CDR3 is 15 amino acids long. Looked up from germline, CDR1 is SGHRS and CDR2 is YFSETQ. CDR3 nucleotide sequence: TGCGCCAGCAGCTGGGGGACAGTTCTTAATATCGGCTACACCTTC. As protein: CASSWGTVLNIGYTF.

This rearrangement joins TRBV28 to TRBJ2-7; D uncertain. With 7 bases removed from V and 2 bases from J, the gap between germline ends came to 15 bases. Looked up from germline, CDR1 is MDHEN and CDR2 is SYDVKM. The CDR3 spans 14 residues. The CDR3: CASTQSGRPYEQYF. The DNA of the CDR3 is TGTGCCAGCACCCAGTCCGGCAGACCCTACGAGCAGTACTTC.

The chain uses TRBV6-1 and TRBJ2-7, with D unresolved. V lost 1 base, J lost 7 bases, and 5 bases lay in between. The CDR3 sequence is 11 residues long. CDR1 MNHNS and CDR2 SASEGT come from the germline V gene. The CDR3 region is CASSEVEEQYF. The CDR3 coding sequence is TGTGCCAGCAGTGAAGTGGAAGAGCAGTACTTC.

The chain has TRBV6-5 and TRBJ2-7; D gene unclear. V lost 0 bases to trimming and J lost 2 bases, with 14 bases between them. This CDR3 has 16 residues. The germline gives CDR1 MNHEY, CDR2 SVGAGI. The CDR3 sequence: CASSYSPARAAYEQYF. CDR3 nucleotides: TGTGCCAGCAGTTACTCCCCCGCCCGCGCGGCCTACGAGCAGTACTTC.

V usage is TRBV4-2 and J usage is TRBJ1-6; D not resolved. V was cut by 0 bases and J by 9 bases, with 6 bases left in between. This CDR3 is 13 amino acids long. CDR1 and CDR2 from the germline V gene are LGHNA and YNFKEQ. The CDR3 loop reads CASSQELSSPLHF. Written as DNA, the CDR3 is TGTGCCAGCAGCCAAGAACTGAGTTCACCCCTCCACTTT.

The rearrangement joins TRBV6-1 to TRBJ2-5; 7 bases are a match to TRBD2. Germline V CDR1 and CDR2: MNHNS, SASEGT. V lost 3 bases and J lost 3; bases outside the gene matches: 19. This CDR3 comprises 19 residues. DNA for the CDR3: TGTGCCAGCAGTGATCCGGCTAACGGGGGAGGGGTTAGTGAAGAGACCCAGTACTTC. As protein: CASSDPANGGGVSEETQYF.